Listed below are T cell receptor beta chains from one sample, sequenced in a study. MiXCR, run by TCRdb on the 5' RACE reads, gives a single entry per CDR3 protein. The data show thousands of distinct CDR3 sequences, around 66% seen once. The sequenced material came from tumor-infiltrating Tregs sorted from the breast tumor. These receptor sequences come from a female donor with breast cancer. Both conserved end residues are part of each CDR3.

V: TRBV12-3/TRBV12-4; J: TRBJ1-5; CDR3: CASSLSANSNQPQHF
V: TRBV5-1; J: TRBJ2-7; CDR3: CASTPEGGLYEQYF
V: TRBV12-5; J: TRBJ2-7; CDR3: CASGLVVGRTYEQYF
V: TRBV20-1; J: TRBJ2-7; CDR3: CSARDARLGGGSSYEQYF
V: TRBV24-1; J: TRBJ2-1; CDR3: CATSETTSWGNEQFF
V: TRBV20-1; J: TRBJ2-1; CDR3: CSAKVPRGDNEQFF
V: TRBV6-4; J: TRBJ1-2; CDR3: CAAHHPGYGYTF
V: TRBV5-1; J: TRBJ2-4; CDR3: CASSSMVSSIQYF
V: TRBV5-4; J: TRBJ1-6; CDR3: CASSLATGYDSPLHF
V: TRBV20-1; J: TRBJ2-5; CDR3: CSASHQDRQETQYF
V: TRBV29-1; J: TRBJ2-7; CDR3: CSVSDGSYEQYF
V: TRBV5-1; J: TRBJ2-7; CDR3: CASSDGQGPDYEQYF
V: TRBV3-1; J: TRBJ2-5; CDR3: CASSQREQETQYF
V: TRBV7-8; J: TRBJ1-1; CDR3: CASSLTAPNTEAFF
V: TRBV28; J: TRBJ2-7; CDR3: CASSFPGQGSYEQYF
V: TRBV4-1; J: TRBJ2-1; CDR3: CASSRWRGQVNEQFF
V: TRBV29-1; J: TRBJ2-1; CDR3: CSVLKQGHVLNEQFF
V: TRBV7-8; J: TRBJ2-5; CDR3: CASSLPRGQTQYF
V: TRBV5-6; J: TRBJ1-2; CDR3: CASSFRATGGYTF
V: TRBV12-3/TRBV12-4; J: TRBJ2-7; CDR3: CASSQGSAYEQYF
V: TRBV5-1; J: TRBJ1-1; CDR3: CASSPRSDTEAFF
V: TRBV20-1; J: TRBJ1-2; CDR3: CSATDRDPFGYTF
V: TRBV5-1; J: TRBJ2-6; CDR3: CASSISTVGSGANVLTF
V: TRBV7-2; J: TRBJ2-3; CDR3: CASSRDGGSTDTQYF
V: TRBV27; J: TRBJ2-2; CDR3: CASSLTGHTGELFF
V: TRBV5-1; J: TRBJ2-2; CDR3: CASSQGSGGTGELFF
V: TRBV10-3; J: TRBJ2-1; CDR3: CAIKLRQSNEQFF